The 9 T cell receptor beta chains below were found in one sample sequenced in a study of blood T cell repertoires in COVID-19. Produced via immunoSEQ multiplex PCR; TCRdb's table is partial and in-frame only. The data hold tens of thousands of clones, with around 87% observed a single time. Input material: peripheral blood. Receptors were obtained from a man aged 80 or over with acute or convalescent COVID-19.

The V gene is TRBV6-1, the J gene TRBJ1-5; the D gene is possibly TRBD1 (5 bases). From germline, CDR1 is MNHNS and CDR2 SASEGT. The CDR3 contains 15 residues. V dropped 1 base and J dropped 4 bases, with 11 bases sitting between them. The CDR3 loop is CASSEVWGGNQPQHF. The CDR3, as DNA: TGTGCCAGCAGTGAAGTCTGGGGGGGGAATCAGCCCCAGCATTTT.

The genes are TRBV27 and TRBJ2-1, with D possibly TRBD1 on 6 matching bases. Germline-derived CDR1 and CDR2 are MNHEY and SMNVEV (reference sequence). The CDR3 extends over 14 amino acids. The germline V and J ends were trimmed by 4 bases and 12 bases, with 19 bases remaining between them. This CDR3 reads CASSSRTALMRQFF. Written as DNA, the CDR3 is TGTGCCAGCAGTTCTAGGACAGCTTTAATGAGGCAGTTCTTC.

The chain employs TRBV24-1 and TRBJ2-1, with TRBD2 as a possible D gene (7 bases). The CDR3 has 17 residues. Germline CDR1 reads KGHDR; CDR2 reads SFDVKD. The germline V and J ends were trimmed by 1 base and 2 bases, with 14 bases remaining between them. DNA for the CDR3: TGTGCCACCAGTGATTTACGGGGGGCCGGTACCTACAATGAGCAGTTCTTC. This codes for CATSDLRGAGTYNEQFF.

The chain uses TRBV3-1 (or the pseudogene TRBV3-2) and TRBJ2-5, with TRBD2 matching 9 bases. The CDR3 is made up of 16 amino acids. After removal of 0 bases from V and 2 bases from J, the junction contained 4 bases not matched to a gene. The germline gives CDR1 LGHDT, CDR2 YNNKEL (reference sequence). CDR3 sequence reads: CASSQDRRGGQETQYF. CDR3 nucleotide sequence: TGTGCCAGCAGCCAAGATAGGCGGGGGGGACAAGAGACCCAGTACTTC.

The rearrangement links TRBV9 to TRBJ1-2; TRBD1 aligns across 10 bases. With V trimmed by 4 bases and J by 8 bases, 5 bases remained unmatched. CDR1 and CDR2 (germline): SGDLS, YYNGEE. The CDR3 extends over 13 amino acids. CDR3 sequence reads: CASSPRQGAGYTF. In DNA form, the CDR3 reads TGTGCCAGCAGCCCTAGACAGGGGGCCGGCTACACCTTC.

The chain employs TRBV21-1 and TRBJ2-7; the D call TRBD1 from the table was never checked on the DNA. TRBV21-1 is marked as a pseudogene. This CDR3 region has 13 residues. As DNA, the CDR3 is TGTGCCAGCAGCGTTCAGGGGGCTAGGGAGCAGTACTTC. This gives the protein CASSVQGAREQYF.

The chain uses TRBV10-2 and TRBJ2-3, with 9 nucleotides matching TRBD2. Germline loops: CDR1 WSHSY, CDR2 SAAADI. The CDR3 is made up of 14 amino acids. Trimming at V came to 10 bases and at J to 0 bases, leaving 5 bases not matched to a gene. The CDR3: CATLAGLSTDTQYF. The CDR3 nucleotides are TGCGCCACCCTAGCGGGGCTTAGCACAGATACGCAGTATTTT.

This sequence joins TRBV11-2 and TRBJ2-7; 7 bases map to TRBD1. Germline trimming cut 1 base from V and 2 bases from J; bases unmatched to any gene: 5. The CDR3 is 15 amino acids. Per germline, CDR1 SGHAT and CDR2 FQNNGV. The CDR3 region is CASSLGGQTAYEQYF. Written as DNA, the CDR3 is TGTGCCAGCAGCTTAGGGGGACAGACCGCCTACGAGCAGTACTTC.

This chain joins TRBV7-8 and TRBJ1-5; weak D call: TRBD1 (5 bases). Trimming left V 6 bases short and J 6 bases short, with 18 bases between. The CDR3 is made up of 15 amino acids. The germline CDR1 and CDR2 sequences are SGHVS and FQNEAQ. The CDR3 is CASSPISGISQPQHF. CDR3 sequence (DNA): TGTGCCAGCAGTCCAATCTCAGGGATAAGTCAGCCCCAGCATTTT.